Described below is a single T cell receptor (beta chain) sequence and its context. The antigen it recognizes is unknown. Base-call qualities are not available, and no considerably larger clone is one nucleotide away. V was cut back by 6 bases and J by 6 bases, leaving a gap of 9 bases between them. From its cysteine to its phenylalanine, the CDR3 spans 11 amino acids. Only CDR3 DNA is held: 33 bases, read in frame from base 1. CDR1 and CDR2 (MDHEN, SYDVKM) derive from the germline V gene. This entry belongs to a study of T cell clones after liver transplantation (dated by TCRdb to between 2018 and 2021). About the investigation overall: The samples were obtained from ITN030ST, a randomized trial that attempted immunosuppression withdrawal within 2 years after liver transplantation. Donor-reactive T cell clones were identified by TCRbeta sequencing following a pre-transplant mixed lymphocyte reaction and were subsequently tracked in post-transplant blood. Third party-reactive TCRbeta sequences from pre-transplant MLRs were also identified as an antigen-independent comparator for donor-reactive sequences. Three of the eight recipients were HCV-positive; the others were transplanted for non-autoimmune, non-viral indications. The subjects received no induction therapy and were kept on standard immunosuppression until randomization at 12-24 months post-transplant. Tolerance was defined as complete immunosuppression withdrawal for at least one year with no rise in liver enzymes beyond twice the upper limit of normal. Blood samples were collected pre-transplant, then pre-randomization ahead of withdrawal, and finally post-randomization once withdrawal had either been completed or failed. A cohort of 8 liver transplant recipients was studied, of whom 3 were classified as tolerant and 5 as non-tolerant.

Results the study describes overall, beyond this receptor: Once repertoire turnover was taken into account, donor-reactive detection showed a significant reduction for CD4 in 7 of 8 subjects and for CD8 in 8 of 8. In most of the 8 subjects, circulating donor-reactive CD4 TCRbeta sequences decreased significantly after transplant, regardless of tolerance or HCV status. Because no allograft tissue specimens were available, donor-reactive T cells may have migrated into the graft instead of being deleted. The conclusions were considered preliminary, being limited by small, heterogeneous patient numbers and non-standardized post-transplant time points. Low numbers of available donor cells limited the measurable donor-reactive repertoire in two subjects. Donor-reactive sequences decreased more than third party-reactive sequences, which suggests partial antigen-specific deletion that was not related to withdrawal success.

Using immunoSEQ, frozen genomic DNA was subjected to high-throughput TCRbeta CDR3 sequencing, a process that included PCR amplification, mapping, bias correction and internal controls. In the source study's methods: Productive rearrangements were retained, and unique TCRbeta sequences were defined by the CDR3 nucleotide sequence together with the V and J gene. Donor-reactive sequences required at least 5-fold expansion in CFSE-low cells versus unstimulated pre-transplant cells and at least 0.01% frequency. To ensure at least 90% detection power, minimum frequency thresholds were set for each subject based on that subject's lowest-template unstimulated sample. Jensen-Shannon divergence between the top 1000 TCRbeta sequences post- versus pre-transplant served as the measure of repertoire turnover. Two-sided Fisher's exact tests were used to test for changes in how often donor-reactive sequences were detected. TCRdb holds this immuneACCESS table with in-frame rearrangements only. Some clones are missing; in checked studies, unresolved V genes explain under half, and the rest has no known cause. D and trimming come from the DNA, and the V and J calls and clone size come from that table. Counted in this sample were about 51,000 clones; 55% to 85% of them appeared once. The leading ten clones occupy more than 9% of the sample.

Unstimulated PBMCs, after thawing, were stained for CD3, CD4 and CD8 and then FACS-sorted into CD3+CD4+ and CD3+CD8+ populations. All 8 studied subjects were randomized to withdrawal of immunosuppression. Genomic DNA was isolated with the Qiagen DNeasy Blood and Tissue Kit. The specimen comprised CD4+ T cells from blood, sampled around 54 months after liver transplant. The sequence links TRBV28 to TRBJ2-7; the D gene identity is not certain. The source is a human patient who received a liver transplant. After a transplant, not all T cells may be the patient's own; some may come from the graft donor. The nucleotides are TGTGCCAGCAGCCAAGGGATCGAGCAGTACTTC. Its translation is CASSQGIEQYF.